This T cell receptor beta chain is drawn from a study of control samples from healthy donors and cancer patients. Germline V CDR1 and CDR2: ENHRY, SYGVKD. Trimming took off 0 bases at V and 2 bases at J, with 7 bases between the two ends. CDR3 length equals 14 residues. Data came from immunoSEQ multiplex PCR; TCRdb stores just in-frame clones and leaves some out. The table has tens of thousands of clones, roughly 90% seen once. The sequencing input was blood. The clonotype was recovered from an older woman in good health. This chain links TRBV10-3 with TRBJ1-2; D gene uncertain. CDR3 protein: CAISESLVNYGYTF. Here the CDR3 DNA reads TGTGCCATCAGTGAGTCGTTAGTGAACTATGGCTACACCTTC.